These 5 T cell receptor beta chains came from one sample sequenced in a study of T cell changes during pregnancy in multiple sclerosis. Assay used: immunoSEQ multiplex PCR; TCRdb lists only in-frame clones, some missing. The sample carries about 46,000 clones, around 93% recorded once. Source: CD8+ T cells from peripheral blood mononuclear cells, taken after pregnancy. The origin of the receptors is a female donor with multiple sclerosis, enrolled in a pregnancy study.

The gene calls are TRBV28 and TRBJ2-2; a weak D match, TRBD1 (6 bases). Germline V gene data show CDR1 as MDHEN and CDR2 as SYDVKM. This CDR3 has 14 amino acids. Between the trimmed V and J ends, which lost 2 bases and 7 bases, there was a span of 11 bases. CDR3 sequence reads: CASSLGRGGGELFF. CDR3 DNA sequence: TGTGCCAGCAGTTTAGGCAGGGGCGGCGGGGAGCTGTTTTTT.

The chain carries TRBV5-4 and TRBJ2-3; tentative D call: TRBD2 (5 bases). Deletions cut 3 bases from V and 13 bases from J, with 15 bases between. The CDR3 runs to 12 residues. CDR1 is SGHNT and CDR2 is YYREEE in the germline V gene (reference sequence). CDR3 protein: CASSSEGHGEYF. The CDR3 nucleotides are TGTGCCAGCAGCTCAGAGGGCCACGGGGAGTATTTT.

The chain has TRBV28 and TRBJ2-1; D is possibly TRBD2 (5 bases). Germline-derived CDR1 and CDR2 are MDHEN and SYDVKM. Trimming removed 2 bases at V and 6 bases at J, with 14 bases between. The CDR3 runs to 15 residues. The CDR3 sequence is CASSLPGSGGNEQFF. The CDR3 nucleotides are TGTGCCAGCAGTTTACCGGGGTCAGGAGGCAATGAGCAGTTCTTC.

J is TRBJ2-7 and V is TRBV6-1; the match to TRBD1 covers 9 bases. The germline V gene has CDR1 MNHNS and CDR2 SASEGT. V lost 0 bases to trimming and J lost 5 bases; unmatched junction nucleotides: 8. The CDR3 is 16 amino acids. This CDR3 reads CASSEAPGTGPNEQYF. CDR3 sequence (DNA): TGTGCCAGCAGTGAAGCACCCGGGACAGGGCCGAACGAGCAGTACTTC.

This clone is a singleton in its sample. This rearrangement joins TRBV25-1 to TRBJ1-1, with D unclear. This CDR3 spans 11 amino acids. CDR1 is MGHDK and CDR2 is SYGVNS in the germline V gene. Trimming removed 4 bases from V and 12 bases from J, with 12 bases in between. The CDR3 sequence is CASSGLTGTFF. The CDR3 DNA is TGTGCCAGCAGTGGGCTCACGGGGACTTTCTTT.